These 25 T cell receptor beta chains originate from one sample sequenced in a study of blood T cell repertoires in COVID-19. The assay was immunoSEQ multiplex PCR, and TCRdb's table has in-frame clones only and misses some. The sample includes approximately 100,000 clones, roughly 87% seen only once; the top ten take roughly 6.5%. Sequenced: peripheral blood. The receptors were sampled from a woman aged 55-69 years with acute or convalescent COVID-19.

The chain links TRBV24-1 to TRBJ1-1; D ambiguous. Looked up from germline, CDR1 is KGHDR and CDR2 is SFDVKD. The CDR3 extends over 13 amino acids. The germline V and J ends were trimmed by 0 bases and 7 bases, with 8 bases remaining between them. The CDR3 here is CATSDLTSGEAFF. CDR3 nucleotide sequence: TGTGCCACCAGTGATTTGACCTCCGGTGAAGCTTTCTTT.

J is TRBJ1-1 and V is TRBV28; 7 nucleotides align to TRBD1. The germline V gene encodes CDR1 MDHEN and CDR2 SYDVKM. The CDR3 has 16 residues. V shed 5 bases, J shed 0 bases, and the junction held 9 bases outside the gene matches. CDR3 region: CASSGMSGQMNTEAFF. For the CDR3, the DNA is TGTGCCAGCAGTGGAATGTCGGGACAGATGAACACTGAAGCTTTCTTT.

The chain couples TRBV5-1 to TRBJ2-7; 10 bases are shared with TRBD2. The germline gives CDR1 SGHRS, CDR2 YFSETQ. The CDR3 runs 14 residues. V shed 2 bases, J shed 6 bases, and the junction held 5 bases outside the gene matches. The CDR3 DNA sequence: TGCGCCAGCAGCTTCGTAGCGGGAGGAACCGAGCAGTACTTC. Protein: CASSFVAGGTEQYF.

This rearrangement joins TRBV24-1 to TRBJ2-3; perhaps TRBD2 as D (5 bases). Germline V gives CDR1 KGHDR, CDR2 SFDVKD. V shed 3 bases and J shed 2 bases, with 17 bases lying between them. There are 17 residues in the CDR3. The chain's CDR3 is CATSDHGLGHLTDTQYF. CDR3 sequence (DNA): TGTGCCACCAGTGATCACGGACTCGGCCACCTCACAGATACGCAGTATTTT.

The V call is TRBV30, the J call TRBJ1-5, with 7 nucleotides matching TRBD1. Germline V lookup: CDR1 GTSNPN, CDR2 SVGIG (reference sequence). The J segment lost 3 bases and the V segment lost 4 bases, leaving 9 bases of the junction unmatched. The CDR3 extends over 15 amino acids. DNA for the CDR3: TGTGCCTGGACCCGACCGGGACAGCACAATCAGCCCCAGCATTTT. Translated: CAWTRPGQHNQPQHF. The full variable domain, completed using reference TRBV30 and TRBJ1-5, is SQTIHQWPATLVQPVGSPLSLECTVEGTSNPNLYWYRQAAGRGLQLLFYSVGIGQISSEVPQNLSASRPQDRQFILSSKKLLLSDSGFYLCAWTRPGQHNQPQHFGDGTRLSIL.

The chain employs TRBV29-1 and TRBJ2-3; the D is unclear. The CDR3 extends over 11 amino acids. Germline V gene lookup returns CDR1 SQVTM and CDR2 ANQGSEA. V lost 5 bases to trimming and J lost 3 bases, with 6 bases between them. CDR3 amino acids: CSVSSTDTQYF. The CDR3 region has the DNA TGCAGCGTTTCGTCTACAGATACGCAGTATTTT.

This chain uses TRBV9 with TRBJ2-7; D is perhaps TRBD1 (6 bases). This CDR3 has 10 amino acids. CDR1 and CDR2 from the germline V gene are SGDLS and YYNGEE. CDR3 sequence: CASKGVETSV. For the CDR3, the DNA is TGTGCCAGCAAGGGGGTCGAAACCTCCGTC.

This clone appeared a few times. The genes are TRBV5-1 and TRBJ2-7; 8 bases map to TRBD2. The CDR3 runs 14 residues. Trimming at V came to 1 base and at J to 2 bases, leaving 2 bases not matched to a gene. Germline values: CDR1 SGHRS, CDR2 YFSETQ. CDR3 nucleotide sequence: TGCGCCAGCAGCTTGAATAGCGGGACCTACGAGCAGTACTTC. Its translation: CASSLNSGTYEQYF.

This rearrangement joins TRBV5-1 to TRBJ1-2, with 7 bases identical to TRBD1. Germline V gene lookup returns CDR1 SGHRS and CDR2 YFSETQ. This CDR3 has 14 residues. Trimming took 0 bases from V and 3 from J; bases not matched to a gene: 2. CDR3 sequence (DNA): TGCGCCAGCAGCTTGGGGGACAGTTACTATGGCTACACCTTC. Protein product: CASSLGDSYYGYTF.

The chain uses TRBV7-9 and TRBJ2-1; tentatively, D is TRBD2 (7 bases). This CDR3 has 16 amino acids. The V end was cut by 1 base, the J end by 5 bases, with 15 bases between. Germline assignment: CDR1 SEHNR and CDR2 FQNEAQ (reference sequence). Here the CDR3 reads CASSLGLGGGDNEQFF. The CDR3 nucleotides are TGTGCCAGCAGCTTAGGGTTGGGAGGGGGAGACAATGAGCAGTTCTTC. The full variable domain, its missing parts supplied by reference TRBV7-9 and TRBJ2-1, is DTGVSQNPRHKITKRGQNVTFRCDPISEHNRLYWYRQTLGQGPEFLTYFQNEAQLEKSRLLSDRFSAERPKGSFSTLEIQRTEQGDSAMYLCASSLGLGGGDNEQFFGPGTRLTVL.

This chain connects TRBV11-3 to TRBJ2-3, with TRBD1 matching 7 bases. The V gene's germline CDR1 is SGHNT and CDR2 YENEEA. Trimming at V came to 5 bases and at J to 4 bases, leaving 3 bases not matched to a gene. This CDR3 region has 13 residues. CDR3 coding DNA: TGTGCCAGCAGCGACAGGGTTCCAGATACGCAGTATTTT. Translating gives CASSDRVPDTQYF.

The chain joins TRBV15 to TRBJ2-1, with TRBD2 identical over 7 bases. CDR3 length equals 17 residues. J gave up 9 bases and V 0 bases, and 14 bases lay outside the gene matches. Germline V gene lookup returns CDR1 LNHNV and CDR2 YYDKDF (reference sequence). Here the CDR3 reads CATSRDSGGSMAIEQFF. In DNA, the CDR3 is TGTGCCACCAGCAGAGATTCGGGGGGATCGATGGCAATTGAGCAGTTCTTC.

The gene calls are TRBV4-2 and TRBJ1-5, with no clear D. Trimming took off 0 bases at V and 3 bases at J, with 9 bases between the two ends. The CDR3 is 15 amino acids. CDR1 is LGHNA, CDR2 YNFKEQ, per germline. CDR3 nucleotides: TGTGCCAGCAGCCAAGATGGGCAGGACAATCAGCCCCAGCATTTT. This encodes CASSQDGQDNQPQHF.

CDR3 region: CASSERRVGGKLFF. In nucleotides, the CDR3 is TGTGCCAGCAGTGAACGAAGGGTGGGGGGAAAACTGTTTTTT. V and J are TRBV2 and TRBJ1-4, with D perhaps TRBD1 (5 bases). V lost 2 bases to trimming and J lost 10 bases, with 14 bases between them. Germline-derived CDR1 and CDR2 are SNHLY and FYNNEI. The CDR3 consists of 14 residues.

The chain has TRBV7-2 and TRBJ2-1; 9 bases agree with TRBD2. The CDR3 consists of 16 residues. CDR1 and CDR2 (germline): SGHTA, FQGNSA. V trimming: 4 bases; J trimming: 7 bases; junction bases outside the gene matches: 11. The CDR3 nucleotides read TGTGCCAGCAGCTCCCCCGGACTAGCGATTAGGAATGAGCAGTTCTTC. As protein: CASSSPGLAIRNEQFF. Full variable domain (remainder filled in from reference TRBV7-2 and TRBJ2-1): GAGVSQSPSNKVTEKGKDVELRCDPISGHTALYWYRQSLGQGLEFLIYFQGNSAPDKSGLPSDRFSAERTGGSVSTLTIQRTQQEDSAVYLCASSSPGLAIRNEQFFGPGTRLTVL.

The chain links TRBV7-2 to TRBJ2-7; 12 bases are a match to TRBD2. The CDR3 has 17 residues. V dropped 1 base and J dropped 5; count of bases not matched to a gene: 9. The germline gives CDR1 SGHTA, CDR2 FQGNSA. CDR3 protein: CASSLGLAGGLRNEQYF. The DNA for the CDR3 is TGTGCCAGCAGCTTAGGGCTAGCGGGAGGGCTTCGGAACGAGCAGTACTTC. The full variable domain, rest sourced from reference TRBV7-2 and TRBJ2-7, is GAGVSQSPSNKVTEKGKDVELRCDPISGHTALYWYRQSLGQGLEFLIYFQGNSAPDKSGLPSDRFSAERTGGSVSTLTIQRTQQEDSAVYLCASSLGLAGGLRNEQYFGPGTRLTVT.

The J gene is TRBJ1-1, the V gene TRBV6-5; D ambiguous. Germline lookup yields CDR1 MNHEY and CDR2 SVGAGI. CDR3 length: 14 residues. V shed 7 bases and J shed 6 bases, with 18 bases lying between them. CDR3 DNA sequence: TGTGCCAGCAACTCCGGCGGGGTTGGGGCTGAAGCTTTCTTT. Its translation: CASNSGGVGAEAFF.

The rearrangement joins TRBV15 to TRBJ1-2, with a possible D match to TRBD1 (5 bases). This CDR3 contains 12 residues. CDR1 and CDR2 from the germline V gene are LNHNV and YYDKDF (reference sequence). Between the trimmed V and J ends, which lost 8 bases and 4 bases, there was a span of 11 bases. The CDR3 DNA follows: TGTGCCACCTCGGACACGGGCTATGGCTACACCTTC. Translating it yields CATSDTGYGYTF.

J is TRBJ2-7 and V is TRBV11-2; D gene unclear. Germline V gene sequence: CDR1 SGHAT, CDR2 FQNNGV. The V end lost 4 bases, the J end lost 5 bases, and 6 bases lay between the germline ends. The CDR3 sequence is 11 residues long. The CDR3 DNA sequence: TGTGCCAGCAGCTACCCTAACGAGCAGTACTTC. It is translated as CASSYPNEQYF.

The count of this clone is one. The chain employs TRBV28 and TRBJ2-1; 11 bases are a match to TRBD2. The CDR3 is 15 residues long. Per germline, CDR1 MDHEN and CDR2 SYDVKM. Losses at the gene ends were 6 bases for V and 2 bases for J; bases not matched to a gene: 3. The CDR3 sequence: CASSAGLAAYNEQFF. In DNA, the CDR3 is TGTGCCAGCAGCGCGGGACTAGCGGCCTACAATGAGCAGTTCTTC.

The V call is TRBV5-1, the J call TRBJ1-4, with 8 nucleotides matching TRBD1. Germline lookup yields CDR1 SGHRS and CDR2 YFSETQ. The ends lost 3 bases at V and 8 bases at J; junction bases unmatched: 3. The CDR3 contains 13 residues. The DNA for the CDR3 is TGCGCCAGCAGCTCCTGGACAGGGGAAAAACTGTTTTTT. Amino acid sequence: CASSSWTGEKLFF.

V and J are TRBV6-5 and TRBJ1-3; no clear D gene. Between the trimmed V and J ends, which lost 7 bases and 0 bases, there was a span of 13 bases. This CDR3 comprises 15 residues. Germline V gene sequence: CDR1 MNHEY, CDR2 SVGAGI. The CDR3 loop is CASKRSSVSGNTIYF. In DNA form, the CDR3 reads TGTGCCAGCAAACGGTCCTCGGTCTCTGGAAACACCATATATTTT.

The gene calls are TRBV7-6 and TRBJ2-5, with a possible D match to TRBD2 (6 bases). CDR3 length: 12 amino acids. CDR1 is SGHVS, CDR2 FNYEAQ, per germline. Trimming stripped 5 bases from V and 5 bases from J, with 9 bases between. The CDR3 nucleotides are TGTGCCAGCAGCGGGGGGTGGGAGACCCAGTACTTC. This sequence encodes CASSGGWETQYF.

This chain uses TRBV19 with TRBJ2-3, with D tentatively TRBD1 (5 bases). CDR1 LNHDA and CDR2 SQIVND come from the germline V gene (reference sequence). V dropped 2 bases and J dropped 4 bases, with 13 bases sitting between them. The CDR3 is 15 residues long. Here the CDR3 DNA reads TGTGCCAGTAGTATACGGACATCGCCATCAGATACGCAGTATTTT. This encodes CASSIRTSPSDTQYF.

The V gene is TRBV7-9, the J gene TRBJ2-1; D is ambiguous. The CDR3 is made up of 15 amino acids. V gave up 2 bases and J gave up 3 bases, with 11 bases separating them. In germline, CDR1 is SEHNR, CDR2 FQNEAQ (reference sequence). CDR3 region: CASSLIQIFYNEQFF. As DNA, the CDR3 is TGTGCCAGCAGCTTAATACAGATTTTCTACAATGAGCAGTTCTTC.